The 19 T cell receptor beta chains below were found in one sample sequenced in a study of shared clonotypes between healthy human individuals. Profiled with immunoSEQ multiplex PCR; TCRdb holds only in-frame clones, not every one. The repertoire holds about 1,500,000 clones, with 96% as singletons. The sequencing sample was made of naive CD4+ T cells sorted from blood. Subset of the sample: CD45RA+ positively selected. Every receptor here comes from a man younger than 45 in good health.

CDR3 nucleotides: TGTGCCAGTAGGGGGAGGGGATTGAATACGCAGTATTTT. Encoded protein: CASRGRGLNTQYF. The chain links TRBV19 to TRBJ2-3; 7 bases map to TRBD2. There are 13 residues in the CDR3. CDR1 LNHDA and CDR2 SQIVND come from the germline V gene (reference sequence). J lost 7 bases, V lost 6 bases, and 7 bases had no gene match.

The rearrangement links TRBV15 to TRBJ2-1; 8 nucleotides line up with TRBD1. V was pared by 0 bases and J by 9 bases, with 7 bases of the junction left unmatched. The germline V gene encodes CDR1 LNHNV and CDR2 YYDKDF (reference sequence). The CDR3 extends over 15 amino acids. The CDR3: CATSREATGGFEQFF. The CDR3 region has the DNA TGTGCCACCAGCAGAGAAGCTACAGGGGGGTTTGAGCAGTTCTTC.

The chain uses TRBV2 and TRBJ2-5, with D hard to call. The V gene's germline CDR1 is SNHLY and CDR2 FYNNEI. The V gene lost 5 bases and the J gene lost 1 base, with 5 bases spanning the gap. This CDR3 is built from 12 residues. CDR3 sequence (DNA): TGTGCCAGCAGTACGGGCCAAGAGACCCAGTACTTC. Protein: CASSTGQETQYF.

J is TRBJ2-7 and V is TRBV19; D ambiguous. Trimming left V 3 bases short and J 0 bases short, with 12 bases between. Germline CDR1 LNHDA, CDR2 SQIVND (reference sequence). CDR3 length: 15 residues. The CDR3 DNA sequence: TGTGCCAGTAGTATTGCCGGGCACCCCTCCTACGAGCAGTACTTC. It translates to CASSIAGHPSYEQYF.

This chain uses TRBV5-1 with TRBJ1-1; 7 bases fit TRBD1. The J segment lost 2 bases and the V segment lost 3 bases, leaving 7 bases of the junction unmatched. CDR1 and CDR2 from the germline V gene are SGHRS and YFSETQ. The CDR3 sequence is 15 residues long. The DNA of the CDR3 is TGCGCCAGCAGCTCGGTAACAGGGGACAACACTGAAGCTTTCTTT. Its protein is CASSSVTGDNTEAFF.

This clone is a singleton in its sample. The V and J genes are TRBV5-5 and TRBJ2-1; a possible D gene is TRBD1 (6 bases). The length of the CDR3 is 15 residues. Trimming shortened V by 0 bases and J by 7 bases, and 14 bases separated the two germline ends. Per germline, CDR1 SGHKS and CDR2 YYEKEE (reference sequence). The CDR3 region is CASSLAQGPANEQFF. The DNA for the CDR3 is TGTGCCAGCAGCTTGGCACAGGGCCCCGCTAATGAGCAGTTCTTC. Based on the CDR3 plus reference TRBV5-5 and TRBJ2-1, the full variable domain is DAGVTQSPTHLIKTRGQQVTLRCSPISGHKSVSWYQQVLGQGPQFIFQYYEKEERGRGNFPDRFSARQFPNYSSELNVNALLLGDSALYLCASSLAQGPANEQFFGPGTRLTVL.

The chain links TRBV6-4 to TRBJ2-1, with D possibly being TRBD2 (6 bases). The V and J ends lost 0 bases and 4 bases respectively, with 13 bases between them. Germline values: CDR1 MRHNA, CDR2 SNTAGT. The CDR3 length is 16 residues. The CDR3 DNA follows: TGTGCCAGCAGTGACTCGGGGCTAGCGTATTACAATGAGCAGTTCTTC. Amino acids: CASSDSGLAYYNEQFF.

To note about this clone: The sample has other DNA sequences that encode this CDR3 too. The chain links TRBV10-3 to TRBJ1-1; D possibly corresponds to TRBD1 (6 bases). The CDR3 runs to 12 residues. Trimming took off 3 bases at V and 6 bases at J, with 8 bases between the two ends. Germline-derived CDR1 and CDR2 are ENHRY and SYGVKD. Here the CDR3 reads CAISDRGPEAFF. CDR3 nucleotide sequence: TGTGCCATCAGTGACAGGGGCCCTGAAGCTTTCTTT.

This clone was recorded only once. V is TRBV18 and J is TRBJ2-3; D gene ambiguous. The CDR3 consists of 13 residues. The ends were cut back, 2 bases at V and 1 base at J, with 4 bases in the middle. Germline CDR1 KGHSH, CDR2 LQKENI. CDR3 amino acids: CASSPNRTDTQYF. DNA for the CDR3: TGTGCCAGCTCACCAAACCGCACAGATACGCAGTATTTT.

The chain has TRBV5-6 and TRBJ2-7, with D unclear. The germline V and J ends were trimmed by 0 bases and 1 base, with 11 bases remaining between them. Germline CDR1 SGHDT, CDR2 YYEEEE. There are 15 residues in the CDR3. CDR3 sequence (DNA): TGTGCCAGCAGCTTGGAGGGCGCCTCTTCCTACGAGCAGTACTTC. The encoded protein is CASSLEGASSYEQYF. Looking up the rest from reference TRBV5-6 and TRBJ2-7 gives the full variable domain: DAGVTQSPTHLIKTRGQQVTLRCSPKSGHDTVSWYQQALGQGPQFIFQYYEEEERQRGNFPDRFSGHQFPNYSSELNVNALLLGDSALYLCASSLEGASSYEQYFGPGTRLTVT.

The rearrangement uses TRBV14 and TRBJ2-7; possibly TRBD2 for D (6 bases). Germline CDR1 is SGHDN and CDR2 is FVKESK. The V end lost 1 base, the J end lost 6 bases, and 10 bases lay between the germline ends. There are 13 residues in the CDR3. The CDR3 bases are TGTGCCAGCAGCCAAGTCGGGGGAACCGAGCAGTACTTC. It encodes CASSQVGGTEQYF.

This CDR3 is CASSDTGSGGYTF. Here the CDR3 DNA reads TGCGCCAGCAGTGATACGGGGTCTGGTGGCTACACCTTC. V gene TRBV10-1 combines with J gene TRBJ1-2, with D uncertain. V was pared by 3 bases and J by 7 bases, with 12 bases between. The CDR3 loop spans 13 amino acids. Germline CDR1 reads WNHNN; CDR2 reads SYGVQD (reference sequence).

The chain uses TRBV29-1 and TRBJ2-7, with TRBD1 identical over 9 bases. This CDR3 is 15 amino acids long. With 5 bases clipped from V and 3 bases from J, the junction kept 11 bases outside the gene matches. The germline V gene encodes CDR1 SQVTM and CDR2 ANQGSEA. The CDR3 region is CSVRSYGQGIYEQYF. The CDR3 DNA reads TGCAGCGTTAGGAGTTACGGACAGGGGATCTACGAGCAGTACTTC.

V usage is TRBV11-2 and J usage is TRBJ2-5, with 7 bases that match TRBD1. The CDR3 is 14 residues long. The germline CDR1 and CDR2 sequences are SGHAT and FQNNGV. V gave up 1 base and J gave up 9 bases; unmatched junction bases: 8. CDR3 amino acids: CASSLGTGPSAQYF. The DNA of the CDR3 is TGTGCCAGCAGCTTAGGGACAGGTCCCTCGGCCCAGTACTTC.

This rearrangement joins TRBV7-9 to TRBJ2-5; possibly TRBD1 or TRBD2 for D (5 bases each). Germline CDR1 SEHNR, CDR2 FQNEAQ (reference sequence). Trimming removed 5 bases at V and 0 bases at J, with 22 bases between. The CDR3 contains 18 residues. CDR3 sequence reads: CASSQEGSVIWYQETQYF. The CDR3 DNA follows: TGTGCCAGCAGCCAAGAGGGGAGCGTCATTTGGTACCAAGAGACCCAGTACTTC.

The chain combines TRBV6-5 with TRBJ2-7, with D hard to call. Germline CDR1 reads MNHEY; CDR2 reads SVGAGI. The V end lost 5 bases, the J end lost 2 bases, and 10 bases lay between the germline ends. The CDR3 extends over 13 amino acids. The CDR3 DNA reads TGTGCCAGCAGTAGTCAGGCGGCCTACGAGCAGTACTTC. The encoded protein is CASSSQAAYEQYF.

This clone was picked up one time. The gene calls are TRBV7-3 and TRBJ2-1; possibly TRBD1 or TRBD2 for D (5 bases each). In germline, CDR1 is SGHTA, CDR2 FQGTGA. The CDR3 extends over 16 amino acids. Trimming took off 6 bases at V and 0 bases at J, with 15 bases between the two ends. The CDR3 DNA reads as TGTGCCAGCAGTCCGACGGGACCAAGCTCCTACAATGAGCAGTTCTTC. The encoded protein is CASSPTGPSSYNEQFF.

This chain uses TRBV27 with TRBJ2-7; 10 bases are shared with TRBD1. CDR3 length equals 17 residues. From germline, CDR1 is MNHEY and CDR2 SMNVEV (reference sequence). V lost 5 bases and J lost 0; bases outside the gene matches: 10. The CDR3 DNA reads TGTGCCAGCAGTACACTCGACAGGGGGCTCGTCTCCTACGAGCAGTACTTC. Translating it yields CASSTLDRGLVSYEQYF.

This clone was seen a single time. CDR3: CASSRQNGKMYGYTF. The CDR3 DNA is TGTGCCAGCAGTCGACAGAATGGCAAGATGTATGGCTACACCTTC. This sequence joins TRBV2 and TRBJ1-2; the D gene is possibly TRBD1 (5 bases). The CDR3 length is 15 residues. V lost 5 bases and J 5 bases, leaving 18 bases between the germline ends. Germline CDR1 and CDR2: SNHLY and FYNNEI.